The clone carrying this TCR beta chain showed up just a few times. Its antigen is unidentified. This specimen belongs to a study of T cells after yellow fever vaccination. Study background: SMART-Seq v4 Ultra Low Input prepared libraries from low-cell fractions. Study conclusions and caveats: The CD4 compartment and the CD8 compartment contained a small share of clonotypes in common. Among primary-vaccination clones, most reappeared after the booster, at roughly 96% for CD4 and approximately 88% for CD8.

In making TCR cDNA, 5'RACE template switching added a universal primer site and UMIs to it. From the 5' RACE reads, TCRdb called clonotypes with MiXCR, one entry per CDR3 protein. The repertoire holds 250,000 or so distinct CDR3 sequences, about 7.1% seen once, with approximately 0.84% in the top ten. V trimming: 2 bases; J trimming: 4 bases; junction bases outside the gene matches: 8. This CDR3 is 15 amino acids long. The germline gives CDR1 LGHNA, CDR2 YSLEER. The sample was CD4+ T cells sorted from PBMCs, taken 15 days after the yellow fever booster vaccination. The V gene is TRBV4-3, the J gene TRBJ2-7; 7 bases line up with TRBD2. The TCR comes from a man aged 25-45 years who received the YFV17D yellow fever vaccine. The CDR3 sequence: CASSQSLAELYEQYF. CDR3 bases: TGCGCCAGCAGCCAAAGTCTAGCGGAGTTGTACGAGCAGTACTTC.